The subject of this entry is one T cell receptor (beta chain). TCRdb's copy holds only in-frame clones and misses some; the assay was immunoSEQ multiplex PCR. The table lists about 64,000 clones, about 98% of them singletons. The CDR3 covers 14 residues. The V end was cut by 7 bases, the J end by 2 bases, with 12 bases between. The germline V gene has CDR1 MNHEY and CDR2 SVGAGI. These data belong to a study of Tregs in tolerant kidney transplant recipients. This sample comprised Tregs from blood, obtained before the transplant. This rearrangement joins TRBV6-5 to TRBJ2-1; D is possibly TRBD2 (6 bases). The sequence was obtained from a human donor who received a combined kidney and bone marrow transplant. The CDR3 sequence: CASISRGTYNEQFF. The CDR3 DNA reads TGTGCCAGCATCAGCCGGGGGACCTACAATGAGCAGTTCTTC.